The rows below give T cell receptor beta chains drawn from one sample of a study of regulatory T cells in long-lasting Graves disease. TCRdb ran MiXCR on the multiplex PCR reads and lists one entry per CDR3 protein. The table records roughly 500,000 distinct CDR3 sequences, 14% of them present only once. These same records also appear under a second study, on T cells in Graves' hyperthyroidism and ophthalmopathy.

The sample was peripheral blood mononuclear cells (PBMCs), taken at new diagnosis, from a patient treated with antithyroid drugs. Receptors originate from a woman between 45 and 60 years old with Graves disease. Both conserved end residues are part of each CDR3. The D gene is left open where the match is weak. The listing skips clone size in some rows; elsewhere it reads once, few, many or a size class.

V: TRBV29-1
size: NA
J: TRBJ2-7
D: NA
length: 11
CDR3: CSVGEGYEQYF
DNA: TGCAGCGTTGGAGAAGGATACGAGCAGTACTTC

V: TRBV11-3
size: NA
J: TRBJ2-2
D: NA
length: 15
CDR3: CASSLTRDGTGELFF
DNA: TGTGCCAGCAGCCTCACCCGGGACGGGACCGGGGAGCTGTTTTTT

V: TRBV2
size: many
J: TRBJ2-7
D: TRBD1
length: 16
CDR3: CASSKDRVSEGYEQYF
DNA: TGTGCCAGCAGTAAAGACAGGGTATCAGAGGGCTACGAGCAGTACTTC

V: TRBV5-1
size: many
J: TRBJ2-2
D: NA
length: 14
CDR3: CASRAFVNTGELFF
DNA: TGCGCCAGCAGGGCCTTCGTGAACACCGGGGAGCTGTTTTTT

V: TRBV9
size: NA
J: TRBJ2-5
D: NA
length: 13
CDR3: CASSVGVQETQYF
DNA: TGTGCCAGCAGCGTAGGGGTCCAAGAGACCCAGTACTTC

V: TRBV30
size: NA
J: TRBJ2-7
D: NA
length: 13
CDR3: CAWSLETTYEQYF
DNA: TGTGCCTGGAGTCTGGAGACTACCTACGAGCAGTACTTC

V: TRBV18
size: NA
J: TRBJ2-3
D: TRBD1
length: 17
CDR3: CASSPPGWDRATDTQYF
DNA: TGTGCCAGCTCACCCCCCGGATGGGACAGGGCAACAGATACGCAGTATTTT

V: TRBV30
size: many
J: TRBJ2-1
D: NA
length: 14
CDR3: CAWGTSPGLSEQFF
DNA: TGTGCCTGGGGCACCTCCCCGGGGCTTAGTGAGCAGTTCTTC

V: TRBV28
size: few
J: TRBJ2-5
D: NA
length: 11
CDR3: CATRGRETQYF
DNA: TGTGCCACCCGGGGGAGGGAGACCCAGTACTTC

V: TRBV5-1
size: NA
J: TRBJ1-3
D: NA
length: 15
CDR3: CASSLVQGFGNTIYF
DNA: TGCGCCAGCAGCTTGGTTCAGGGGTTTGGAAACACCATATATTTT

V: TRBV19
size: few
J: TRBJ1-5
D: NA
length: 15
CDR3: CASSFGGFSNQPQHF
DNA: TGTGCCAGTAGTTTCGGGGGATTTAGCAATCAGCCCCAGCATTTT

V: TRBV6-1
size: few
J: TRBJ2-6
D: TRBD1
length: 18
CDR3: CASSVSGTDLIGANVLTF
DNA: TGTGCCAGCAGTGTTTCCGGGACAGATTTAATTGGGGCCAACGTCCTGACTTTC

V: TRBV7-9
size: few
J: TRBJ2-4
D: NA
length: 13
CDR3: CASSPSGQNIQYF
DNA: TGTGCCAGCAGCCCCTCAGGGCAGAACATTCAGTACTTC

V: TRBV30
size: NA
J: TRBJ2-1
D: TRBD2
length: 15
CDR3: CAGGPGTSGSNEQFF
DNA: TGTGCCGGGGGCCCCGGGACTAGCGGGAGTAATGAGCAGTTCTTC

V: TRBV28
size: NA
J: TRBJ2-7
D: TRBD2
length: 15
CDR3: CASSLQTSGTYEQYF
DNA: TGTGCCAGCAGTTTACAGACTAGCGGCACCTACGAGCAGTACTTC

V: TRBV4-1
size: few
J: TRBJ1-5
D: NA
length: 16
CDR3: CASSQEPKTRNQPQHF
DNA: TGCGCCAGCAGCCAAGAACCTAAGACAAGAAATCAGCCCCAGCATTTT

V: TRBV20-1
size: NA
J: TRBJ2-5
D: TRBD2
length: 14
CDR3: CSASNRGGRETQYF
DNA: TGCAGTGCTTCAAACCGGGGAGGGCGAGAGACCCAGTACTTC

V: TRBV11-3
size: many
J: TRBJ2-1
D: NA
length: 14
CDR3: CASSSTGGDNEQFF
DNA: TGTGCCAGCAGCTCCACGGGTGGGGACAATGAGCAGTTCTTC

V: TRBV9
size: many
J: TRBJ2-5
D: NA
length: 14
CDR3: CASSVVGGGETQYF
DNA: TGTGCCAGCAGCGTCGTAGGGGGAGGAGAGACCCAGTACTTC

V: TRBV10-2
size: many
J: TRBJ2-5
D: NA
length: 15
CDR3: CASSDIQGLGETQYF
DNA: TGCGCCAGCAGTGACATACAAGGGTTGGGTGAGACCCAGTACTTC

V: TRBV30
size: many
J: TRBJ1-2
D: NA
length: 15
CDR3: CAWSPRRGNHYGYTF
DNA: TGTGCCTGGAGTCCCCGTAGGGGCAACCACTATGGCTACACCTTC

V: TRBV11-2
size: many
J: TRBJ2-3
D: TRBD2
length: 15
CDR3: CASSARTSGTDTQYF
DNA: TGTGCCAGCAGCGCAAGGACTAGCGGGACAGATACGCAGTATTTT

V: TRBV7-2
size: NA
J: TRBJ2-1
D: TRBD2
length: 14
CDR3: CANPGAGDRNEQFF
DNA: TGTGCCAACCCGGGCGCGGGAGATCGCAATGAGCAGTTCTTC

V: TRBV28
size: many
J: TRBJ2-7
D: TRBD2
length: 12
CDR3: CASNEGGNEQYF
DNA: TGTGCCAGCAATGAGGGAGGGAACGAGCAGTACTTC

V: TRBV6-1
size: few
J: TRBJ2-1
D: TRBD2
length: 19
CDR3: CASSRVLREGLLSYNEQFF
DNA: TGTGCCAGCAGTAGAGTCCTGCGGGAGGGCCTCCTTTCCTACAATGAGCAGTTCTTC

V: TRBV7-9
size: many
J: TRBJ2-7
D: TRBD1
length: 13
CDR3: CASRAGTVYEQYF
DNA: TGTGCCAGCAGGGCCGGGACAGTCTACGAGCAGTACTTC

V: TRBV7-2
size: NA
J: TRBJ1-3
D: TRBD1
length: 18
CDR3: CASARGTGGWETGNTIYF
DNA: TGTGCCAGTGCCAGAGGGACAGGGGGCTGGGAAACTGGAAACACCATATATTTT